These 8 T cell receptor beta chains were sequenced from one sample in a study of early T cells in non-severe SARS-CoV-2 infection. TCRdb reprocessed the 5' RACE reads via MiXCR and lists one record per CDR3 protein. The table has fewer than 50,000 distinct CDR3 sequences, 9% to 15% seen once. The specimen sequenced was whole blood. Source of these receptors: an adult who was a healthcare worker with PCR-confirmed SARS-CoV-2 infection or an uninfected control (not recorded which).

This chain joins TRBV6-2 or TRBV6-3 and TRBJ2-5; TRBD2 matches at 10 bases. CDR3 length equals 15 residues. V was pared by 2 bases and J by 4 bases, with 4 bases of the junction left unmatched. Germline assignment: CDR1 MNHEY and CDR2 SVGEGT. CDR3 in amino acids: CASSYERGGVETQYF. The CDR3 nucleotides are TGTGCCAGCAGTTACGAGCGGGGGGGCGTAGAGACCCAGTACTTC.

This clonotype occurred many times. The chain uses TRBV7-9 and TRBJ2-1; no definite D call. Germline-derived CDR1 and CDR2 are SEHNR and FQNEAQ (reference sequence). The V gene lost 4 bases and the J gene lost 4 bases, with 11 bases spanning the gap. The CDR3 extends over 14 amino acids. The CDR3 DNA reads TGTGCCAGCAGCTACCCAGGAAGGTACAATGAGCAGTTCTTC. It specifies CASSYPGRYNEQFF.

J is TRBJ2-7 and V is TRBV7-2; TRBD2 agrees at 12 bases. Germline V gene sequence: CDR1 SGHTA, CDR2 FQGNSA. V lost 2 bases and J lost 2; bases outside the gene matches: 1. This CDR3 contains 15 residues. The CDR3 sequence is CASSLLAGGTYEQYF. The CDR3 DNA follows: TGTGCCAGCAGCTTACTAGCGGGGGGGACCTACGAGCAGTACTTC.

The chain is built from TRBV6-5 and TRBJ2-6; D gene unclear. CDR3 length equals 13 residues. The germline V gene has CDR1 MNHEY and CDR2 SVGAGI. Trimming removed 10 bases at V and 0 bases at J, with 7 bases between. The CDR3 region has the DNA TGTGCCACCTGGAGCTCTGGGGCCAACGTCCTGACTTTC. Translating it yields CATWSSGANVLTF.

This clonotype has at least ten counts. The CDR3 reads CAISSRAQLKVYEQYF. CDR3 in DNA: TGTGCCATCAGTTCTAGGGCCCAGTTAAAGGTCTACGAGCAGTACTTC. This rearrangement joins TRBV10-3 to TRBJ2-7; no clear D. V was shortened by 5 bases and J by 3 bases, with 20 bases between the two germline ends. Looked up from germline, CDR1 is ENHRY and CDR2 is SYGVKD. The length of the CDR3 is 16 residues.

The sample holds many counts of this clonotype. The chain employs TRBV4-3 and TRBJ2-1, with D maybe TRBD2 (5 bases). The V and J ends lost 4 bases and 5 bases respectively, with 18 bases between them. CDR1 is LGHNA and CDR2 is YSLEER in the germline V gene. The CDR3 has 16 amino acids. CDR3 DNA sequence: TGCGCCAGCAGCCTTACACCGGGGAATCTTGACAATGAGCAGTTCTTC. Its protein is CASSLTPGNLDNEQFF.

J is TRBJ2-4 and V is TRBV11-1, with TRBD2 identical over 8 bases. Trimming at V came to 3 bases and at J to 3 bases, leaving 4 bases not matched to a gene. CDR1 and CDR2 (germline): SGHAT, FQDESV (reference sequence). The CDR3 contains 15 residues. This CDR3 is CASSLFSGVKNIQYF. The CDR3 coding sequence is TGTGCCAGCAGCTTGTTTAGCGGGGTCAAAAACATTCAGTACTTC.

In this sample, this clonotype turned up a few times. The rearrangement links TRBV4-2 to TRBJ2-1, with D perhaps TRBD1 (7 bases). CDR3 length: 18 amino acids. The V and J ends lost 0 bases and 4 bases respectively, with 19 bases between them. Looked up from germline, CDR1 is LGHNA and CDR2 is YNFKEQ. The CDR3 loop is CASSQDWRGRGRYNEQFF. Written as DNA, the CDR3 is TGTGCCAGCAGCCAAGATTGGCGGGGCAGGGGGAGATACAATGAGCAGTTCTTC.